This TCR beta chain was observed in a study of shared clonotypes between healthy human individuals. Whole-study results and caveats: Relative to clonotypes present in all four donors, those not shared had lower generation probabilities.

As to this clone: Its antigen is not known.

There are 14 residues in the CDR3. The germline gives CDR1 MDHEN, CDR2 SYDVKM. The junction had 3 bases not matched to a gene; V was cut back by 1 base and J by 4 bases. At a deep level, the assay was run. Several immunoSEQ plates held equal portions of the genomic DNA taken from each subset. Only in-frame clones appear in the TCRdb table, and some are missing; sequencing was by immunoSEQ multiplex PCR. In the table there are more than 900,000 clones, around three quarters of which are singletons. Every contributor of samples was a Caucasian grown-up residing in Nashville, Tennessee. Sample: memory CD4+ T cells from PBMCs. Subset of the sample: CD45RA-negative fraction. This sequence was found in a man younger than 30 in good health. Some clones in this sample may be carry-over from other donors' samples. This rearrangement joins TRBV28 to TRBJ1-1, with 7 bases identical to TRBD1. The CDR3 bases are TGTGCCAGCAGTTTATACAGGGGTACCACTGAAGCTTTCTTT. Amino acid sequence: CASSLYRGTTEAFF.